This T cell receptor (beta chain) was sequenced during a study of blood T cell repertoires in COVID-19. Study-wide context: T cells, B-cell-depleted T cells, or PBMCs supplied cDNA or gDNA.

Original methodology: Reference gene primer amplification in the assay estimated nucleated cell counts. Some clones are missing from TCRdb's copy, which holds only in-frame ones; the method was immunoSEQ multiplex PCR. V and J calls and clone size are copied from that table; D and trimming were computed from the DNA. The sample records more than 150,000 clones, roughly 82% being singletons. A single count supports this clone. Germline CDR1 is SGHTA and CDR2 is FQGTGA. This CDR3 has 13 amino acids. Trimming shortened V by 0 bases and J by 5 bases, and 7 bases separated the two germline ends. This TCR derives from a woman aged 25 to 45 with acute or convalescent COVID-19. Sequencing was done on a sample of peripheral blood. The V and J genes are TRBV7-3 and TRBJ1-1; D not resolved. DNA of the CDR3: TGTGCCAGCAGCTTAACCCAGAGGACTGAAGCTTTCTTT. Its protein is CASSLTQRTEAFF.